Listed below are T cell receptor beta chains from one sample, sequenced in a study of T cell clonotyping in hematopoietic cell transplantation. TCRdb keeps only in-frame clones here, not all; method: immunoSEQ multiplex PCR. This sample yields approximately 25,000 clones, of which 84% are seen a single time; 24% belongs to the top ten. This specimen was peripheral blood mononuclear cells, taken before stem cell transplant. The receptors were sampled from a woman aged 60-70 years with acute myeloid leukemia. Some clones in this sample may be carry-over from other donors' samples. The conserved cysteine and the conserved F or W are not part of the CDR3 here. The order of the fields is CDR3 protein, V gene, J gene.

CDR3aa: ASPQLGTYEQY
v_gene: TRBV28
j_gene: TRBJ2-7

CDR3aa: ASSLLGAGGYT
v_gene: TRBV27
j_gene: TRBJ1-2

CDR3aa: ASSAGLATYEQY
v_gene: TRBV5-7
j_gene: TRBJ2-7

CDR3aa: ASSPQGGWAKNIQY
v_gene: TRBV9
j_gene: TRBJ2-4

CDR3aa: ASSTTLLAGHQETQY
v_gene: TRBV19
j_gene: TRBJ2-5

CDR3aa: ASSRTDTQY
v_gene: TRBV25-1
j_gene: TRBJ2-3

CDR3aa: AISKTSSSYNEQF
v_gene: TRBV10-3
j_gene: TRBJ2-1

CDR3aa: ASLGGDGDIQY
v_gene: TRBV18
j_gene: TRBJ2-4

CDR3aa: ASSSVAYENTGELF
v_gene: TRBV9
j_gene: TRBJ2-2

CDR3aa: ASSKYREPYNEQF
v_gene: TRBV19
j_gene: TRBJ2-1

CDR3aa: ASSGTGDYEQY
v_gene: TRBV7-8
j_gene: TRBJ2-7

CDR3aa: ASSLQTREGEETQY
v_gene: TRBV4-1
j_gene: TRBJ2-5

CDR3aa: SVRRSNNEQF
v_gene: TRBV29-1
j_gene: TRBJ2-1

CDR3aa: ASTTSGNTIY
v_gene: TRBV28
j_gene: TRBJ1-3

CDR3aa: ASSSITGQRLTGELF
v_gene: TRBV5-4
j_gene: TRBJ2-2

CDR3aa: ASSLIGAYEQY
v_gene: TRBV5-4
j_gene: TRBJ2-7

CDR3aa: ASSQEGFGFGYT
v_gene: TRBV4-1
j_gene: TRBJ1-2

CDR3aa: ASSLSGGTEAF
v_gene: TRBV27
j_gene: TRBJ1-1

CDR3aa: SAADNEQF
v_gene: TRBV20-1
j_gene: TRBJ2-1

CDR3aa: ASSPTGSYEQY
v_gene: TRBV9
j_gene: TRBJ2-7

CDR3aa: ASSFNANYEQY
v_gene: TRBV7-2
j_gene: TRBJ2-7

CDR3aa: ASRPTSGRGDEQF
v_gene: TRBV6-5
j_gene: TRBJ2-1

CDR3aa: ASSETGGPQH
v_gene: TRBV27
j_gene: TRBJ1-5

CDR3aa: ASSSTGRRAGANVLT
v_gene: TRBV7-3
j_gene: TRBJ2-6

CDR3aa: AISVGQGVRGANVLT
v_gene: TRBV10-3
j_gene: TRBJ2-6

CDR3aa: ASSTNPSGANVLT
v_gene: TRBV5-1
j_gene: TRBJ2-6

CDR3aa: ASSQQGVAKNIQY
v_gene: TRBV11-2
j_gene: TRBJ2-4

CDR3aa: ASSLEDGYGYT
v_gene: TRBV7-9
j_gene: TRBJ1-2

CDR3aa: ASSVGTGRETQY
v_gene: TRBV9
j_gene: TRBJ2-5

CDR3aa: ASSVAPPAEGNTIY
v_gene: TRBV4-1
j_gene: TRBJ1-3

CDR3aa: ASSLTSAGELF
v_gene: TRBV27
j_gene: TRBJ2-2

CDR3aa: ASSDTGLAGNTIY
v_gene: TRBV19
j_gene: TRBJ1-3

CDR3aa: ALGTSGSDGEQY
v_gene: TRBV6-6
j_gene: TRBJ2-7